This TCR beta chain appears in the sequencing data of a study of blood T cell repertoires in COVID-19. About the study: COVID-19 samples from acute and convalescent phases originated in the United States, Italy and Spain. The cDNA or gDNA used as material had been derived from T cells, B-cell-depleted T cells, or PBMCs.

This clone has just a few counts. The germline gives CDR1 MNHEY, CDR2 SVGEGT. The CDR3 contains 17 residues. J gave up 4 bases and V 0 bases, and 5 bases lay outside the gene matches. Study processing details: Estimates of nucleated cell counts were drawn from the amplification of reference gene primers. This table comes from immunoSEQ multiplex PCR, and its TCRdb copy is limited to in-frame clones, with some not included. The V and J calls and clone size were taken over from that table, and D and trimming were inferred from the DNA. The repertoire holds about 480,000 clones, with roughly nine tenths as singletons.

The clonotype comes from a man between 18 and 29 years old with COVID-19, enrolled during active disease. The chain is built from TRBV6-2 or TRBV6-3 and TRBJ2-2; the match to TRBD2 covers 10 bases. The specimen sequenced was peripheral blood. This CDR3 reads CASSYSASGGITGELFF. CDR3 nucleotides: TGTGCCAGCAGTTACTCGGCTAGCGGGGGAATCACCGGGGAGCTGTTTTTT.